Presented here are 29 T cell receptor beta chains from one specimen sequenced in a study of shared clonotypes between healthy human individuals. The data were produced by immunoSEQ multiplex PCR, yet TCRdb's version contains in-frame clones alone and is incomplete. The sample contains roughly 1,600,000 clones, approximately 98.5% of which appear only once. The sequencing input was naive CD4+ T cells sorted from blood. Subset given: CD45RA+ positively selected. These receptors originate from a man aged 25 to 45 in good health.

This clone has a single count. The chain carries TRBV23-1 and TRBJ2-2, with 7 bases matching TRBD1. TRBV23-1 is marked as an open reading frame, function uncertain. CDR3 length equals 18 residues. J lost 3 bases, V lost 2 bases, and 12 bases had no gene match. The CDR3 nucleotides are TGCGCCAGCAGTCAACGAGTCCGGGACAGAAAATACACCGGGGAGCTGTTTTTT. This sequence encodes CASSQRVRDRKYTGELFF.

The genes are TRBV2 and TRBJ2-1, with D perhaps matching TRBD1 (5 bases). Germline CDR1 and CDR2: SNHLY and FYNNEI. The CDR3 runs to 15 residues. With 5 bases removed from V and 4 bases from J, the gap between germline ends came to 15 bases. The CDR3 protein is CASSFRDSVYNEQFF. The CDR3 bases are TGTGCCAGCAGTTTCAGGGATTCGGTTTACAATGAGCAGTTCTTC.

In regard to this clone: This specimen includes other DNA sequences encoding the same CDR3. The chain uses TRBV5-1 and TRBJ2-5, with D perhaps matching TRBD2 (6 bases). CDR1 and CDR2 (germline): SGHRS, YFSETQ. V lost 0 bases and J 5 bases, leaving 11 bases between the germline ends. CDR3 length: 14 residues. The CDR3, as DNA: TGCGCCAGCAGCTTGGTTGCGGGATCGGAGACCCAGTACTTC. This codes for CASSLVAGSETQYF.

V gene TRBV18 combines with J gene TRBJ1-5, with D perhaps TRBD1 (6 bases). CDR3 length: 16 residues. The V gene's germline CDR1 is KGHSH and CDR2 LQKENI. V lost 4 bases and J lost 5, with 18 bases in between. As DNA, the CDR3 is TGTGCCAGCTCACAGGCAGCCGGGACATCTGATCAGCCCCAGCATTTT. Protein product: CASSQAAGTSDQPQHF.

In the case of this clone: Other DNA sequences in the sample encode the same CDR3. V gene TRBV28 combines with J gene TRBJ1-5; no firm D call. The ends were cut back, 5 bases at V and 0 bases at J, with 8 bases in the middle. The germline gives CDR1 MDHEN, CDR2 SYDVKM. This CDR3 contains 14 residues. CDR3 bases: TGTGCCAGCAGTCTCCTAGATAGCAATCAGCCCCAGCATTTT. Translation gives CASSLLDSNQPQHF.

The gene calls are TRBV18 and TRBJ1-2, with D possibly TRBD1 on 5 matching bases. The length of the CDR3 is 15 residues. V gave up 1 base and J gave up 1 base, with 10 bases separating them. Germline V lookup: CDR1 KGHSH, CDR2 LQKENI. CDR3 nucleotides: TGTGCCAGCTCACCACTCGAGGGGCATAACTATGGCTACACCTTC. This translates into CASSPLEGHNYGYTF.

V is TRBV29-1 and J is TRBJ2-7; D not certain. The length of the CDR3 is 14 residues. Per germline, CDR1 SQVTM and CDR2 ANQGSEA. V dropped 4 bases and J dropped 4 bases, with 17 bases sitting between them. CDR3 coding DNA: TGCAGCGTTGGCCCCAGGCAAGCATCTTACGAGCAGTACTTC. Translation: CSVGPRQASYEQYF.

The J gene is TRBJ2-1, the V gene TRBV2, with 9 bases that match TRBD2. CDR1 and CDR2 from the germline V gene are SNHLY and FYNNEI. The V and J ends lost 6 bases and 7 bases, in that order; junction bases with no gene match: 10. The length of the CDR3 is 15 residues. CDR3 sequence (DNA): TGTGCCAGCAGCGGAACTAGCGGGCCGTTTAATGAGCAGTTCTTC. Translating it yields CASSGTSGPFNEQFF.

The rearrangement joins TRBV28 to TRBJ1-2, with TRBD1 as a possible D gene (6 bases). CDR3 size: 16 residues. Trimming shortened V by 1 base and J by 3 bases, and 15 bases separated the two germline ends. The germline V gene encodes CDR1 MDHEN and CDR2 SYDVKM. CDR3 sequence (DNA): TGTGCCAGCAGTTTATTCGGACGGACAGCTTACTATGGCTACACCTTC. It yields the protein CASSLFGRTAYYGYTF.

J is TRBJ2-1 and V is TRBV5-1; D call uncertain. Germline V gives CDR1 SGHRS, CDR2 YFSETQ. Trimming left V 3 bases short and J 0 bases short, with 10 bases between. There are 15 residues in the CDR3. DNA for the CDR3: TGCGCCAGCAGCTCCCGTACCAGCTCCTACAATGAGCAGTTCTTC. It encodes CASSSRTSSYNEQFF.

With regard to this clone: The sample holds other DNA sequences that translate to the same CDR3. This chain uses TRBV7-2 with TRBJ2-7; no reliable D call. The CDR3 is made up of 12 amino acids. Trimming removed 1 base from V and 6 bases from J, with 7 bases in between. Per the germline V gene, CDR1 is SGHTA and CDR2 is FQGNSA. Here the CDR3 reads CASSLVGVEQYF. As DNA, the CDR3 is TGTGCCAGCAGCTTAGTGGGTGTCGAGCAGTACTTC. The whole variable domain, filled in from reference TRBV7-2 and TRBJ2-7, reads GAGVSQSPSNKVTEKGKDVELRCDPISGHTALYWYRQSLGQGLEFLIYFQGNSAPDKSGLPSDRFSAERTGGSVSTLTIQRTQQEDSAVYLCASSLVGVEQYFGPGTRLTVT.

In DNA form, the CDR3 reads TGTGCCAGCAGCGCATATACAGGGTCCGGAACTGAAGCTTTCTTT. This codes for CASSAYTGSGTEAFF. The rearrangement joins TRBV7-2 to TRBJ1-1; D might be TRBD1 (6 bases). Trimming took off 5 bases at V and 5 bases at J, with 18 bases between the two ends. CDR1 SGHTA and CDR2 FQGNSA come from the germline V gene. The CDR3 loop spans 15 amino acids.

The rearrangement joins TRBV6-1 to TRBJ2-1; 8 nucleotides match TRBD2. The V gene end was trimmed by 6 bases and the J gene end by 6 bases; junction bases not matched to a gene: 10. Germline V CDR1 and CDR2: MNHNS, SASEGT. The CDR3 covers 15 residues. The CDR3 coding sequence is TGTGCCAGCAGCGCCTTTTATCGGGAGGGCAATGAGCAGTTCTTC. Its translation: CASSAFYREGNEQFF.

This sequence joins TRBV5-1 and TRBJ2-7; 7 nucleotides line up with TRBD2. The CDR3 totals 13 residues. The V segment lost 0 bases and the J segment 5 bases; nucleotides outside the gene matches: 2. Germline lookup yields CDR1 SGHRS and CDR2 YFSETQ. CDR3 amino acids: CASSLAGRDEQYF. The CDR3 bases are TGCGCCAGCAGCTTGGCAGGGAGGGACGAGCAGTACTTC.

V is TRBV25-1 and J is TRBJ2-6; 7 nucleotides agree with TRBD1. V lost 5 bases, J lost 11 bases, and 15 bases stayed unmatched. Germline assignment: CDR1 MGHDK and CDR2 SYGVNS. The CDR3 spans 16 residues. The DNA of the CDR3 is TGTGCCAGCAGTCTTCCCGGGACAGCCTCCGACGACGTCCTGACTTTC. Its protein product is CASSLPGTASDDVLTF.

The chain recombines TRBV6-6 with TRBJ2-7; D possibly corresponds to TRBD1 (6 bases). This CDR3 has 14 amino acids. CDR1 MNHNY and CDR2 SVGAGI come from the germline V gene (reference sequence). Between the trimmed V and J ends, which lost 2 bases and 6 bases, there was a span of 14 bases. The CDR3 bases are TGTGCCAGCAGTTACCGCCCAGGGGCCGGCGAGCAGTACTTC. Its translation is CASSYRPGAGEQYF.

V is TRBV18 and J is TRBJ2-5, with 8 bases fitting TRBD1. V trimming: 6 bases; J trimming: 5 bases; junction bases outside the gene matches: 5. CDR1 is KGHSH, CDR2 LQKENI, per germline. This CDR3 comprises 13 residues. In DNA form, the CDR3 reads TGTGCCAGCTCTCGCGACAGGGGTGAGACCCAGTACTTC. This codes for CASSRDRGETQYF. Combining the CDR3 with reference TRBV18 and TRBJ2-5 gives the whole variable domain NAGVMQNPRHLVRRRGQEARLRCSPMKGHSHVYWYRQLPEEGLKFMVYLQKENIIDESGMPKERFSAEFPKEGPSILRIQQVVRGDSAAYFCASSRDRGETQYFGPGTRLLVL.

V usage is TRBV16 and J usage is TRBJ1-4; 7 nucleotides match TRBD1. V shed 3 bases and J 0 bases; nucleotides not matched to a gene: 10. The CDR3 is 18 amino acids. The germline gives CDR1 KGHSY, CDR2 FQNENV. CDR3 sequence (DNA): TGTGCCAGCAGCCAGGGACAGTCTGGCCCAACAACTAATGAAAAACTGTTTTTT. Encoded protein: CASSQGQSGPTTNEKLFF.

This clone came up once. This chain joins TRBV27 and TRBJ1-1, with 12 positions matching TRBD1. The CDR3 loop spans 19 amino acids. From germline, CDR1 is MNHEY and CDR2 SMNVEV (reference sequence). J gave up 5 bases and V 6 bases, and 19 bases lay outside the gene matches. The CDR3 spells CASRPPMGTGGALRTEAFF. In DNA form, the CDR3 reads TGTGCCAGCAGACCACCAATGGGGACAGGGGGCGCCCTTCGGACTGAAGCTTTCTTT.

The chain joins TRBV28 to TRBJ2-3; TRBD2 agrees at 8 bases. This CDR3 has 16 residues. The germline V gene encodes CDR1 MDHEN and CDR2 SYDVKM. After removal of 3 bases from V and 2 bases from J, the junction contained 7 bases not matched to a gene. CDR3 DNA: TGTGCCAGCAGTTTCCTTAGCGGGACTAACACAGATACGCAGTATTTT. Protein product: CASSFLSGTNTDTQYF.

The chain couples TRBV29-1 to TRBJ2-7; D is ambiguous. Germline assignment: CDR1 SQVTM and CDR2 ANQGSEA. The V and J ends lost 0 bases and 2 bases respectively, with 14 bases between them. This CDR3 is 15 amino acids long. For the CDR3, the DNA is TGCAGCGTTGAAGATCCGGATGGTGCAACCTACGAGCAGTACTTC. Its translation: CSVEDPDGATYEQYF.

This clone came up once. The chain links TRBV28 to TRBJ2-6; the D is unclear. This CDR3 has 16 amino acids. Germline V lookup: CDR1 MDHEN, CDR2 SYDVKM. Trimming removed 7 bases from V and 2 bases from J, with 15 bases in between. The CDR3 here is CASITHSQTGANVLTF. For the CDR3, the DNA is TGTGCCAGCATAACCCACAGTCAAACTGGGGCCAACGTCCTGACTTTC.

The gene calls are TRBV18 and TRBJ2-6; TRBD1 matches at 8 bases. V was clipped by 3 bases and J by 2 bases; unmatched bases: 9. CDR3 length equals 18 residues. Germline assignment: CDR1 KGHSH and CDR2 LQKENI. Written as DNA, the CDR3 is TGTGCCAGCTCACCCGGTGGACAGGGAAGGCCTGGGGCCAACGTCCTGACTTTC. It codes for CASSPGGQGRPGANVLTF.

The chain employs TRBV2 and TRBJ2-1; unclear D gene. Germline V gives CDR1 SNHLY, CDR2 FYNNEI. V shed 7 bases and J shed 4 bases, with 17 bases lying between them. This CDR3 region has 15 residues. The CDR3: CASTSNALVYNEQFF. CDR3 DNA: TGTGCCAGCACCTCAAACGCTTTGGTTTACAATGAGCAGTTCTTC. Based on the CDR3 plus reference TRBV2 and TRBJ2-1, the full variable domain is EPEVTQTPSHQVTQMGQEVILRCVPISNHLYFYWYRQILGQKVEFLVSFYNNEISEKSEIFDDQFSVERPDGSNFTLKIRSTKLEDSAMYFCASTSNALVYNEQFFGPGTRLTVL.

The chain is built from TRBV5-4 and TRBJ1-4; unclear D gene. Deletions cut 2 bases from V and 0 bases from J, with 11 bases between. The CDR3 length is 16 residues. Germline values: CDR1 SGHNT, CDR2 YYREEE (reference sequence). CDR3 residues: CASSFRSRATNEKLFF. Here the CDR3 DNA reads TGTGCCAGCAGCTTTCGGTCCCGGGCAACTAATGAAAAACTGTTTTTT.

This chain uses TRBV6-1 with TRBJ1-3; no clear D gene. The CDR3 is made up of 13 amino acids. V was shortened by 3 bases and J by 4 bases, with 7 bases between the two germline ends. In germline, CDR1 is MNHNS, CDR2 SASEGT. The CDR3 reads CASSDGPGNTIYF. The CDR3 bases are TGTGCCAGCAGTGACGGACCCGGAAACACCATATATTTT.

A remark on this clone: Other DNA sequences in this specimen translate into the identical CDR3. This chain uses TRBV9 with TRBJ2-1, with D perhaps given as TRBD1 or TRBD2 (5 bases each). Germline V gene sequence: CDR1 SGDLS, CDR2 YYNGEE. Trimming took off 3 bases at V and 5 bases at J, with 9 bases between the two ends. The CDR3 extends over 13 amino acids. CDR3 amino acids: CASSAGTHNEQFF. The CDR3 DNA reads as TGTGCCAGCAGCGCCGGGACGCACAATGAGCAGTTCTTC. The variable domain in full, with the rest retrieved from reference TRBV9 and TRBJ2-1, is DSGVTQTPKHLITATGQRVTLRCSPRSGDLSVYWYQQSLDQGLQFLIQYYNGEERAKGNILERFSAQQFPDLHSELNLSSLELGDSALYFCASSAGTHNEQFFGPGTRLTVL.

The V gene is TRBV28, the J gene TRBJ2-1; D call uncertain. The V gene lost 6 bases and the J gene lost 7 bases, with 7 bases spanning the gap. Germline V gene lookup returns CDR1 MDHEN and CDR2 SYDVKM. CDR3 length: 11 residues. The CDR3 nucleotides are TGTGCCAGCAGCCGAAAGAATGAGCAGTTCTTC. Protein sequence: CASSRKNEQFF.

The rearrangement uses TRBV12-5 and TRBJ2-7, with D perhaps matching TRBD1 or TRBD2 (5 bases each). V lost 5 bases to trimming and J lost 6 bases, with 14 bases between them. This CDR3 is built from 13 residues. Germline assignment: CDR1 LGHNT and CDR2 FRNRAP. DNA of the CDR3: TGTGCTAGTGGTCTTCAACCGGGGACCGAGCAGTACTTC. Translating gives CASGLQPGTEQYF.